This section outlines one TCR beta chain sequence together with its context. Its specific antigen is unknown. Base qualities are not provided; no much larger clone lies one nucleotide away. TCRbeta CDR3 regions were amplified from genomic DNA using the immunoSEQ Assay, a bias-controlled multiplex PCR. The study's own analysis went as follows. The number of nucleated cells in each sample was estimated from the amplification of reference gene primers within the assay. To quantify the absolute abundance of each unique TCRbeta CDR3 rearrangement, sequence reads were collapsed and filtered. Productive Simpson clonality was computed per sample as the square root of Simpson's diversity index over productive rearrangements. The clones in this table, taken by TCRdb from immuneACCESS, are in-frame only. Not every clone is retained; where verified, under half of the shortfall comes from an unresolved V gene, and the cause of the rest is unknown. V, J and clone size were drawn from that table, and D and trimming were deduced from the DNA. A total of more than 85,000 clones appear in this sample, 75% to 95% of them only once. The ten largest make up around 4% of the sample.

Relative to germline, V is 1 base shorter and J is 11 bases shorter, with 14 bases between their ends. The CDR3 runs 13 amino acids, cysteine and phenylalanine included. The only DNA kept is the CDR3, 39 bases in frame from the first base. According to the germline V gene (reference sequence), CDR1 reads SEHNR and CDR2 reads FQNEAQ. The sample originates from a study of blood T cell repertoires in COVID-19 (dated by TCRdb to 2020 to 2022). Broadly, across the study: Collaborator samples came from the United States, Italy and Spain and covered acute and convalescent phases of COVID-19. Samples were obtained from the ongoing ImmuneRACE study (first 160 participants) and from 1,254 subjects provided by 6 global collaborators. Where available, HLA class I and class II types were taken from metadata supplied by the sample provider and were not determined by assay-based typing. Deeply sampled blood TCRbeta repertoires from subjects exposed to, actively infected with, or recovered from COVID-19 were included in the dataset. The repertoires were released in a freely available public database meant as a resource for research on the immune response to SARS-CoV-2. Nearly every sample came with metadata listing a de-identified subject ID, COVID-19 status, age in years and sex. The material from the prospective study consisted of cDNA or gDNA derived from T cells, B-cell-depleted T cells, or PBMCs. Overall results and qualifications from the work: Clinical and demographic metadata were provided uncurated, with the amount varying by source and participant.

Each collaborating institution followed its own protocols to collect whole blood in K2EDTA tubes. For TCRbeta analysis, collaborator samples were shipped as frozen whole blood, as isolated PBMCs, or as DNA extracted from either sample type. Sequencing used peripheral blood. The sequence derives from a man younger than 35 with acute or convalescent COVID-19. Recombination joined TRBV7-9 with TRBJ1-2; 5 matching bases give a weak D call of TRBD1. The encoded CDR3 is CASSLDEQGRYTF. The base sequence is TGTGCCAGCAGCTTAGATGAGCAGGGAAGGTACACCTTC.